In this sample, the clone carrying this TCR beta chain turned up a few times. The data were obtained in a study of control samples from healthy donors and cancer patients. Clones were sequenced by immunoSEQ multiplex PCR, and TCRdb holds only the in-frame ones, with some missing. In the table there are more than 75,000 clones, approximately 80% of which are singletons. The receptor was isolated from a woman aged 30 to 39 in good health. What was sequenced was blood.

The CDR3, as DNA: TGTGCCTGGAGTGTCGGGTACAATGAGCAGTTCTTC. Translating it yields CAWSVGYNEQFF. V gene TRBV30 combines with J gene TRBJ2-1, with D unclear. The CDR3 has 12 residues. The V and J ends lost 0 bases and 4 bases respectively, with 4 bases between them. Germline V CDR1 and CDR2: GTSNPN, SVGIG (reference sequence).